This T cell receptor (beta chain) was retrieved from a study of identical twins. General study findings and limits: The presence of invariant MAIT and iNKT cells could partly confound analyses of zero-insertion sequences.

TCRdb reprocessed the 5' RACE reads via MiXCR and lists one record per CDR3 protein. In the table there are 240,000 or so distinct CDR3 sequences, about 13% of which are singletons. This clonotype has only a few counts. Its target is unknown. CDR1 LGHDT and CDR2 YNNKEL come from the germline V gene (reference sequence). V was clipped by 1 base and J by 7 bases; unmatched bases: 9. The CDR3 spans 16 residues. These same records also appear under a second study, on yellow fever vaccine responses in identical twins.

The chain carries TRBV3-1 and TRBJ2-1, with 8 bases identical to TRBD2. The receptor was derived from a woman between 18 and 29 years old in good health. The sequencing sample was made of memory (CD45RO+) T cells sorted from blood. CDR3 coding DNA: TGTGCCAGCAGCCAAGGATTGGTTAGCGGGATGAATGAGCAGTTCTTC. Amino acid sequence: CASSQGLVSGMNEQFF.